This is a list of T cell receptor beta chains from one sample in a study of T-cell reconstitution after alpha-beta-depleted transplantation in children. TCRdb called the PCR reads again in MiXCR, with one record for every CDR3 protein. The profile shows roughly 89,000 distinct CDR3 sequences, 12% of them singletons. The sequencing used PBMCs from the stem cell graft donor, collected from the stem cell graft. These receptor sequences come from a human donor who donated a stem cell graft to a child with inherited bone marrow failure. Both conserved end residues are part of each CDR3. Each record gives: J gene, D gene, clone size, V gene, CDR3 protein, CDR3 DNA. The D gene is left open where the match is weak. Where a row states a size, it is once, few, many or the class of an expanded clone; other rows omit it.

>TRBJ1-5|TRBD1|many|TRBV5-1
CASSLTGGSDQPQHF
TGCGCCAGCAGCTTAACAGGGGGCTCGGATCAGCCCCAGCATTTT
>TRBJ1-4|.|.|TRBV7-8
CASSWSRDTATNEKLFF
TGTGCCAGCAGCTGGAGTCGGGACACCGCAACTAATGAAAAACTGTTTTTT
>TRBJ2-1|.|many|TRBV4-3
CASSQDHGEEQFF
TGCGCCAGCAGCCAAGATCACGGGGAGGAGCAGTTCTTC
>TRBJ2-6|.|many|TRBV7-2
CASSPRGGILGANVLTF
TGTGCCAGCAGCCCTCGGGGCGGGATCCTCGGGGCCAACGTCCTGACTTTC
>TRBJ1-1|.|many|TRBV7-2
CASSPYREAFF
TGTGCCAGCAGCCCCTACAGGGAAGCTTTCTTT
>TRBJ2-7|TRBD1|many|TRBV28
CASNLPGQGEEQYF
TGTGCCAGCAATTTACCGGGACAGGGGGAAGAGCAGTACTTC
>TRBJ1-2|.|.|TRBV19
CASSIRDSNYGYTF
TGTGCCAGTAGTATCCGTGACAGCAACTATGGCTACACCTTC
>TRBJ2-1|.|many|TRBV12-3/TRBV12-4
CASSLEVGLSSYNEQFF
TGTGCCAGCAGTTTAGAAGTGGGGCTAAGCTCCTACAATGAGCAGTTCTTC
>TRBJ1-1|TRBD1|few|TRBV6-2/TRBV6-3
CASSYSRGQVRNTEAFF
TGTGCCAGCAGTTACTCGAGGGGGCAGGTTAGAAACACTGAAGCTTTCTTT
>TRBJ1-3|.|many|TRBV20-1
CSARGGSSGNTIYF
TGCAGTGCTAGAGGCGGCAGCTCTGGAAACACCATATATTTT
>TRBJ1-1|TRBD1|many|TRBV29-1
CSAGTGGLMNTEAFF
TGCAGCGCCGGGACAGGGGGTTTAATGAACACTGAAGCTTTCTTT
>TRBJ2-3|.|few|TRBV7-2
CASSLGGPRTDTQYF
TGTGCCAGCAGCTTAGGGGGGCCCCGCACAGATACGCAGTATTTT
>TRBJ1-2|.|many|TRBV29-1
CSVQTEGYSYTF
TGCAGCGTTCAAACAGAGGGTTACAGCTACACCTTC
>TRBJ1-2|TRBD1|many|TRBV5-1
CASSPAGGNGYTF
TGCGCCAGCAGCCCAGCAGGGGGCAATGGCTACACCTTC
>TRBJ1-3|.|many|TRBV4-2
CASSQVHSGNTIYF
TGTGCCAGCAGCCAAGTCCACTCTGGAAACACCATATATTTT
>TRBJ1-3|.|many|TRBV12-3/TRBV12-4
CASTSPGGFTGNTIYF
TGTGCCAGCACCTCCCCGGGCGGATTCACTGGAAACACCATATATTTT
>TRBJ2-7|TRBD1|many|TRBV27
CASSLRGPSSYEQYF
TGTGCCAGCAGTTTAAGGGGGCCCAGCTCCTACGAGCAGTACTTC
>TRBJ2-5|.|many|TRBV7-2
CASSLGTANQETQYF
TGTGCCAGCAGCTTAGGGACCGCTAACCAAGAGACCCAGTACTTC
>TRBJ2-5|TRBD2|many|TRBV7-2
CASSLISGGQETQYF
TGTGCCAGCAGCTTAATCAGCGGGGGACAAGAGACCCAGTACTTC
>TRBJ2-3|.|once|TRBV7-2
CASSLSGGATDTQYF
TGTGCCAGCAGCTTAAGTGGGGGGGCGACAGATACGCAGTATTTT
>TRBJ2-5|TRBD1|many|TRBV20-1
CSATTQPRTGPGQYF
TGCAGTGCCACTACCCAGCCTAGGACAGGGCCAGGCCAGTACTTC
>TRBJ1-2|.|.|TRBV4-3
CASSPRDNLYGYTF
TGCGCCAGCAGCCCTCGGGACAACCTCTATGGCTACACCTTC
>TRBJ2-5|TRBD1|many|TRBV20-1
CSAGQGGQETQYF
TGCAGTGCTGGACAGGGGGGCCAAGAGACCCAGTACTTC
>TRBJ2-1|.|.|TRBV25-1
CASSEWDNFYNEQFF
TGTGCCAGCAGTGAGTGGGACAACTTCTACAATGAGCAGTTCTTC
>TRBJ2-5|TRBD2|many|TRBV5-1
CASTELRTSGNQETQYF
TGCGCCAGCACGGAACTCAGGACTAGCGGGAATCAAGAGACCCAGTACTTC
>TRBJ1-5|TRBD1|many|TRBV20-1
CSALPQGARVFSNQPQHF
TGCAGTGCTCTTCCCCAGGGGGCTAGGGTTTTTAGCAATCAGCCCCAGCATTTT